Below are 30 T cell receptor beta chains sequenced from a single sample in a study of tumor-infiltrating lymphocytes in primary liver carcinoma. From unsorted bulk tissue weighing roughly 19-34 mg, DNA and RNA were co-extracted. Using a constant-region primer together with ProtoScript II reverse transcriptase, TCR beta cDNA was made from around 500 ng of total RNA. Nested multiplex PCR, run for three rounds with slightly modified ARM-PCR, yielded TCR beta libraries. Amplification in the first two PCR rounds was performed using TRBV1-TRBV30 forward primers and a C-beta reverse primer for approximately 10 cycles each. TCRdb redid the calling of the multiplex PCR reads with MiXCR, one entry per CDR3 protein. The sample gives around 70,000 distinct CDR3 sequences, almost 70% of which show up once; around a quarter is in the top ten. Sequencing input: liver tumor tissue from sampling region 4. Sample subset: tumor region T4, right-lateral pole. The receptors were gathered from a man aged 35-49 years with primary liver carcinoma and hepatitis B virus infection.

Remarks on this clonotype: Sequence at one end of the junction differs from germline and may be a read error. The J gene is TRBJ2-7, the V gene TRBV30; 7 bases align to TRBD2. The CDR3 contains 13 residues. Germline V gene data show CDR1 as GTSNPN and CDR2 as SVGIG (reference sequence). The CDR3 DNA sequence: TGTGCCTGGAGGGGCGGGAGTTCCTACGAGCACTACTTC. As protein: CAWRGGSSYEHYF. The entire variable domain, with the rest obtained from reference TRBV30 and TRBJ2-7, is as follows: SQTIHQWPATLVQPVGSPLSLECTVEGTSNPNLYWYRQAAGRGLQLLFYSVGIGQISSEVPQNLSASRPQDRQFILSSKKLLLSDSGFYLCAWRGGSSYEHYFGPGTRLTVT.

This chain joins TRBV29-1 and TRBJ2-7; 7 bases agree with TRBD2. The ends lost 3 bases at V and 7 bases at J; junction bases unmatched: 9. The CDR3 consists of 13 residues. Germline CDR1 and CDR2: SQVTM and ANQGSEA. The CDR3 DNA sequence: TGCAGCGTTGACGTGGCTAGCGGTTATGAGCAGTACTTC. Translation gives CSVDVASGYEQYF.

Many counts were recorded for this clonotype. The V and J genes are TRBV28 and TRBJ2-7; D perhaps matches TRBD2 (6 bases). Germline V gene data show CDR1 as MDHEN and CDR2 as SYDVKM. This CDR3 is built from 16 residues. The germline V and J ends were trimmed by 4 bases and 7 bases, with 23 bases remaining between them. CDR3 amino acids: CASSSTTGGYIREQYF. CDR3 sequence (DNA): TGTGCCAGCAGTTCAACCACCGGGGGATATATAAGGGAGCAGTACTTC.

The DNA of the CDR3 is TGTGCCAGTAGTCCCCCCCAACAGGGCTCCGAGACCCAGTACTTC. This sequence encodes CASSPPQQGSETQYF. This chain links TRBV19 with TRBJ2-5; the D gene is possibly TRBD1 (6 bases). V lost 5 bases to trimming and J lost 5 bases, with 18 bases between them. The CDR3 totals 15 residues. Germline V gene data show CDR1 as LNHDA and CDR2 as SQIVND (reference sequence).

As concerns this clonotype: The junction does not match germline at one end; this may be a read error. The J gene is TRBJ2-7, the V gene TRBV10-2, with D uncertain. The CDR3 covers 14 residues. In germline, CDR1 is WSHSY, CDR2 SAAADI. DNA of the CDR3: TGCGCCAGGAGTGAGCTAACGGCTAGCTACGAGCAGTACTTC. Residues: CARSELTASYEQYF.

Note on this clonotype: One end of the junction varies from germline; a read error may be responsible. The genes are TRBV5-4 and TRBJ2-5; D is possibly TRBD2 (9 bases). The CDR3 is 14 residues long. In germline, CDR1 is SGHNT, CDR2 YYREEE (reference sequence). CDR3: CVSSGGTGWETQYF. Written as DNA, the CDR3 is TGTGTCAGCAGCGGGGGGACAGGATGGGAGACCCAGTACTTC.

The V call is TRBV28, the J call TRBJ2-6; the D is unclear. The CDR3 totals 16 residues. Trimming took off 7 bases at V and 7 bases at J, with 20 bases between the two ends. The V gene's germline CDR1 is MDHEN and CDR2 SYDVKM. For the CDR3, the DNA is TGTGCCAGCAAAGAGCTAGACGTGACCGGAGCCAACGTCCTGACTTTC. Amino acids: CASKELDVTGANVLTF.

The chain has TRBV10-3 and TRBJ2-5; TRBD2 aligns across 12 bases. This CDR3 has 18 residues. Germline CDR1 ENHRY, CDR2 SYGVKD. With V trimmed by 0 bases and J by 4 bases, 9 bases remained unmatched. In DNA, the CDR3 is TGTGCCATCAGTGAGTCCTCTAGCGGGAGGGTATGGCGAGAGACCCAGTACTTC. Protein: CAISESSSGRVWRETQYF.

This clonotype was observed many times. The genes are TRBV12-3 or TRBV12-4 and TRBJ2-6; D is undetermined. V lost 7 bases and J 4 bases, leaving 14 bases between the germline ends. This CDR3 spans 15 amino acids. The CDR3: CASTLTGSGANVLTF. The CDR3 nucleotides read TGTGCCAGCACCCTTACCGGCTCCGGGGCCAACGTCCTGACTTTC.

This clonotype was counted at least ten times. J is TRBJ2-1 and V is TRBV18; no definite D call. V was clipped by 3 bases and J by 7 bases, with 13 bases between them. The CDR3 loop spans 14 amino acids. The germline V gene has CDR1 KGHSH and CDR2 LQKENI. DNA of the CDR3: TGTGCCAGCTCACCTACCAGCGACGGGAATGAGCAGTTCTTC. It translates to CASSPTSDGNEQFF.

This clonotype came up many times. An end of the junction does not agree with germline; a read error may underlie this. The gene calls are TRBV6-6 and TRBJ2-3; D call uncertain. The CDR3 extends over 15 amino acids. Germline CDR1 MNHNY, CDR2 SVGAGI (reference sequence). CDR3 protein: CAGSPGHSGTDTQYF. The CDR3 bases are TGTGCCGGCAGCCCCGGGCATTCGGGCACAGATACGCAGTATTTT.

About this clonotype: A junction end diverges from the germline sequence, so it may reflect a read error. V gene TRBV29-1 combines with J gene TRBJ2-2; 7 nucleotides line up with TRBD1. Germline V gene lookup returns CDR1 SQVTM and CDR2 ANQGSEA. There are 10 residues in the CDR3. The CDR3 DNA sequence: TGCGGCATGGGGCAGGGGGAGCTGTTCTTT. Protein: CGMGQGELFF.

This chain joins TRBV19 and TRBJ2-3; 7 nucleotides line up with TRBD2. After removal of 6 bases from V and 1 base from J, the junction contained 7 bases not matched to a gene. Germline CDR1 reads LNHDA; CDR2 reads SQIVND (reference sequence). The CDR3 has 15 residues. For the CDR3, the DNA is TGTGCCAGTAGCCGCGGACTAGTCCGCACAGATACGCAGTATTTT. Amino acids: CASSRGLVRTDTQYF. Together with reference TRBV19 and TRBJ2-3, the CDR3 gives the full variable domain: DGGITQSPKYLFRKEGQNVTLSCEQNLNHDAMYWYRQDPGQGLRLIYYSQIVNDFQKGDIAEGYSVSREKKESFPLTVTSAQKNPTAFYLCASSRGLVRTDTQYFGPGTRLTVL.

Notes on this clonotype: One end of the junction fails to match germline, which may point to a read error. This sequence joins TRBV4-1 and TRBJ1-2; the match to TRBD1 covers 8 bases. CDR1 and CDR2 (germline): MGHRA, YSYEKL. This CDR3 is built from 17 residues. As DNA, the CDR3 is TGCACCAGCAGCCAAGAAGTCAACAGGGGGAGGAACTATGACTACACCTTC. Its translation is CTSSQEVNRGRNYDYTF.

A word on this clonotype: A single base separates this from a much larger clone, so it may be a read error. This likely comes from a read error, as the CDR3 has no conserved phenylalanine or tryptophan at its end. The chain is built from TRBV5-1 and TRBJ2-1, with 11 bases matching TRBD2. The junction had 8 bases not matched to a gene; V was cut back by 5 bases and J by 7 bases. CDR1 and CDR2 (germline): SGHRS, YFSETQ. The CDR3 is made up of 15 amino acids. The CDR3 DNA sequence: TGCGCCAGCAGTTTACTAGCGGGAGAAATTAATGAGCAGTTCCTC. Its protein product is CASSLLAGEINEQFL.

This chain connects TRBV14 to TRBJ2-1; perhaps TRBD2 as D (5 bases). V dropped 3 bases and J dropped 9 bases, with 18 bases sitting between them. Germline values: CDR1 SGHDN, CDR2 FVKESK. CDR3 length: 15 amino acids. CDR3 region: CASSQFGRGWSEQFF. For the CDR3, the DNA is TGTGCCAGCAGCCAGTTTGGACGGGGATGGAGTGAGCAGTTCTTC. Combining the CDR3 with reference TRBV14 and TRBJ2-1 gives the whole variable domain EAGVTQFPSHSVIEKGQTVTLRCDPISGHDNLYWYRRVMGKEIKFLLHFVKESKQDESGMPNNRFLAERTGGTYSTLKVQPAELEDSGVYFCASSQFGRGWSEQFFGPGTRLTVL.

This clonotype was found many times. CDR3 residues: CASSLAGRLRRENNEQFF. CDR3 nucleotides: TGTGCCAGCAGCTTGGCGGGGCGTTTGCGGAGGGAAAACAATGAGCAGTTCTTC. The chain joins TRBV5-4 to TRBJ2-1, with a weak D call TRBD2 (6 bases). Looked up from germline, CDR1 is SGHNT and CDR2 is YYREEE (reference sequence). The CDR3 is 18 residues long. The ends were cut back, 0 bases at V and 5 bases at J, with 21 bases in the middle.

This clonotype was detected only a few times. The V call is TRBV2, the J call TRBJ2-2; a possible D gene is TRBD2 (5 bases). The CDR3 extends over 13 amino acids. The V gene lost 8 bases and the J gene lost 6 bases, with 13 bases spanning the gap. In germline, CDR1 is SNHLY, CDR2 FYNNEI. As DNA, the CDR3 is TGTGCCAGCGCCGGGATCTATCCCGGGGAGCTGTTTTTT. Translation gives CASAGIYPGELFF.

As to this clonotype: Since a much larger clone is just one base distant, this may be a read error. This sequence joins TRBV7-9 and TRBJ2-3; TRBD2 is a possible D gene (5 bases). Looked up from germline, CDR1 is SEHNR and CDR2 is FQNEAQ (reference sequence). Trimming took off 5 bases at V and 1 base at J, with 16 bases between the two ends. This CDR3 spans 16 amino acids. CDR3: CASSPNSGWGTDTQYF. CDR3 sequence (DNA): TGTGCCAGCAGCCCGAACTCGGGGTGGGGCACAGATACGCAGTATTTT. The full variable domain, rest sourced from reference TRBV7-9 and TRBJ2-3, is DTGVSQNPRHKITKRGQNVTFRCDPISEHNRLYWYRQTLGQGPEFLTYFQNEAQLEKSRLLSDRFSAERPKGSFSTLEIQRTEQGDSAMYLCASSPNSGWGTDTQYFGPGTRLTVL.

About this clonotype: In this CDR3 the conserved last residue, phenylalanine or tryptophan, is missing, so a read error is likely. It is unclear where the CDR3 begins or ends on the DNA, so no DNA is shown, and the CDR3 is as TCRdb lists it. The V gene is TRBV12-3 or TRBV12-4, the J gene TRBJ2-2; TRBD2, as called in the table, went unchecked against the DNA. The CDR3 spans 17 residues, counting both ends. The CDR3 spells CASSTPLLAGDTGELSL.

As concerns this clonotype: The junction differs from germline at one of its ends, possibly a read error. The J gene is TRBJ2-2, the V gene TRBV11-1; D might be TRBD2 (5 bases). The CDR3 covers 14 residues. The germline V gene has CDR1 SGHAT and CDR2 FQDESV (reference sequence). This CDR3 is CASSLGLHTGEPFF. CDR3 nucleotide sequence: TGTGCCAGCAGCTTAGGTTTACACACTGGGGAGCCGTTTTTT.

Concerning this clonotype: The junction and the germline gene differ at one end; a read error may be behind it. The chain employs TRBV29-1 and TRBJ1-2; 8 bases are shared with TRBD1. CDR3 length: 13 amino acids. CDR1 and CDR2 (germline): SQVTM, ANQGSEA. For the CDR3, the DNA is TGCAGCGTTCACAGGGGGGACAACTATGGCTACATCTTC. Encoded protein: CSVHRGDNYGYIF.

This chain links TRBV6-5 with TRBJ2-1; D may be TRBD1 or TRBD2 (5 bases each). With 6 bases removed from V and 1 base from J, the gap between germline ends came to 16 bases. CDR1 MNHEY and CDR2 SVGAGI come from the germline V gene. The CDR3 spans 16 residues. CDR3 region: CASRQTIGASYNEQFF. CDR3 sequence (DNA): TGTGCCAGCAGACAGACCATCGGGGCGTCCTACAATGAGCAGTTCTTC.

This chain links TRBV19 with TRBJ2-3; weak D call: TRBD2 (6 bases). The CDR3 runs 11 residues. CDR1 and CDR2 from the germline V gene are LNHDA and SQIVND (reference sequence). Trimming took off 8 bases at V and 6 bases at J, with 9 bases between the two ends. For the CDR3, the DNA is TGTGCCAGTCAGACTAGGGATACGCAGTATTTT. This sequence encodes CASQTRDTQYF. The variable domain in full, completed from reference TRBV19 and TRBJ2-3, reads DGGITQSPKYLFRKEGQNVTLSCEQNLNHDAMYWYRQDPGQGLRLIYYSQIVNDFQKGDIAEGYSVSREKKESFPLTVTSAQKNPTAFYLCASQTRDTQYFGPGTRLTVL.

This clonotype was observed at least ten times. The J gene is TRBJ2-1, the V gene TRBV12-3 or TRBV12-4; D is unresolved. The CDR3 length is 14 residues. V lost 2 bases to trimming and J lost 3 bases, with 8 bases between them. The CDR3 here is CASSLPGHYNEQFF. The CDR3 DNA sequence: TGTGCCAGCAGTTTACCCGGTCACTACAATGAGCAGTTCTTC.

The gene calls are TRBV28 and TRBJ1-3, with D perhaps matching TRBD1 (5 bases). Between the trimmed V and J ends, which lost 6 bases and 0 bases, there was a span of 18 bases. This CDR3 is 17 amino acids long. Germline CDR1 and CDR2: MDHEN and SYDVKM. The chain's CDR3 is CASSSAGHLISGNTIYF. CDR3 bases: TGTGCCAGCAGCTCCGCCGGACACTTGATCTCTGGAAACACCATATATTTT. The full variable domain, in which reference TRBV28 and TRBJ1-3 provide the parts outside the CDR3, is DVKVTQSSRYLVKRTGEKVFLECVQDMDHENMFWYRQDPGLGLRLIYFSYDVKMKEKGDIPEGYSVSREKKERFSLILESASTNQTSMYLCASSSAGHLISGNTIYFGEGSWLTVV.

The V call is TRBV7-9, the J call TRBJ2-7; D call uncertain. Trimming stripped 10 bases from V and 0 bases from J, with 13 bases between. Germline assignment: CDR1 SEHNR and CDR2 FQNEAQ (reference sequence). The CDR3 runs to 13 residues. CDR3 protein: CANIPSSSYEQYF. In nucleotides, the CDR3 is TGTGCCAACATCCCTTCCTCCTCCTACGAGCAGTACTTC. Complete variable domain (other parts from reference TRBV7-9 and TRBJ2-7): DTGVSQNPRHKITKRGQNVTFRCDPISEHNRLYWYRQTLGQGPEFLTYFQNEAQLEKSRLLSDRFSAERPKGSFSTLEIQRTEQGDSAMYLCANIPSSSYEQYFGPGTRLTVT.

This clonotype was counted many times. The chain recombines TRBV10-3 with TRBJ2-2; TRBD1 matches at 7 bases. J gave up 5 bases and V 11 bases, and 8 bases lay outside the gene matches. The CDR3 is 13 residues long. Germline CDR1 ENHRY, CDR2 SYGVKD. CDR3 DNA: TGTGCCTCCCGACAGGGCTCTACCGGGGAGCTGTTTTTT. Its translation is CASRQGSTGELFF.

Of note for this clonotype: At one boundary the junction diverges from the germline segment, which might be a read error. This chain links TRBV11-3 with TRBJ2-3; no reliable D call. Germline CDR1 and CDR2: SGHNT and YENEEA. The CDR3 is made up of 13 amino acids. CDR3 sequence: CTSSSTDRDTQYF. CDR3 DNA: TGTACCAGCAGTTCCACGGACCGAGATACACAGTATTTT.

This clonotype showed up just once. The genes are TRBV12-3 or TRBV12-4 and TRBJ2-1; tentative D call: TRBD2 (6 bases). V was pared by 6 bases and J by 2 bases, with 20 bases between. This CDR3 comprises 17 residues. The CDR3 DNA is TGTGCCAGCAGCTCGGTAAATCGGGAGAGAACCTACAATGAGCAGTTCTTC. Translated: CASSSVNRERTYNEQFF.